This passage covers 9 T cell receptor beta chains from one sample sequenced in a study of T cell responses to AZD1222 COVID-19 vaccine. Generated by immunoSEQ multiplex PCR, the TCRdb table keeps only in-frame clones and is missing some. The sample holds 75,000 to 95,000 clones, roughly nine tenths seen once. Material: peripheral blood, obtained on day 0 of AZD1222 vaccination. The receptors derive from an adult in good health.

V and J are TRBV3-1 (or the pseudogene TRBV3-2) and TRBJ2-5, with 8 bases aligning to TRBD2. The CDR3 totals 16 residues. Germline V gives CDR1 LGHDT, CDR2 YNNKEL (reference sequence). V was pared by 0 bases and J by 3 bases, with 6 bases of the junction left unmatched. The CDR3 region is CASSQDLIAGKETQYF. The CDR3, as DNA: TGTGCCAGCAGCCAAGATTTGATAGCGGGGAAAGAGACCCAGTACTTC.

This clone was seen once. The chain combines TRBV7-9 with TRBJ2-1; weak D call: TRBD2 (5 bases). The CDR3 contains 16 residues. V was pared by 0 bases and J by 0 bases, with 9 bases between. Per the germline V gene, CDR1 is SEHNR and CDR2 is FQNEAQ (reference sequence). The chain's CDR3 is CASSLAPGSSYNEQFF. CDR3 in DNA: TGTGCCAGCAGCTTAGCGCCGGGGAGCTCCTACAATGAGCAGTTCTTC.

This chain joins TRBV6-5 and TRBJ1-4; tentative D call: TRBD1 (5 bases). The V end lost 4 bases, the J end lost 4 bases, and 10 bases lay between the germline ends. The CDR3 has 14 amino acids. Germline CDR1 and CDR2: MNHEY and SVGAGI. The CDR3 region is CASSSDRRNEKLFF. For the CDR3, the DNA is TGTGCCAGCAGTTCTGACAGACGTAATGAAAAACTGTTTTTT.

The chain joins TRBV5-6 to TRBJ2-7; D gene uncertain. The V end was cut by 4 bases, the J end by 5 bases, with 19 bases between. The length of the CDR3 is 15 residues. Germline V lookup: CDR1 SGHDT, CDR2 YYEEEE. Here the CDR3 DNA reads TGTGCCAGCAGCCCTTATTCGGGCGATGTCCACGAGCAGTACTTC. Translated, it gives CASSPYSGDVHEQYF.

The V gene is TRBV3-1 (or the pseudogene TRBV3-2), the J gene TRBJ1-1, with 9 bases lining up with TRBD1. This CDR3 comprises 14 residues. Germline-derived CDR1 and CDR2 are LGHDT and YNNKEL (reference sequence). Trimming took 4 bases from V and 6 from J; bases not matched to a gene: 6. CDR3 DNA sequence: TGTGCCAGCAGCCCCCGGGGACAGGGCTCTGAAGCTTTCTTT. This codes for CASSPRGQGSEAFF.

The chain employs TRBV9 and TRBJ1-1, with D tentatively TRBD1 (5 bases). Germline loops: CDR1 SGDLS, CDR2 YYNGEE. V was pared by 2 bases and J by 4 bases, with 9 bases between. There are 13 residues in the CDR3. This CDR3 is CASSVYQGTEAFF. The CDR3 region has the DNA TGTGCCAGCAGCGTCTACCAGGGCACTGAAGCTTTCTTT. The full variable domain, its missing parts supplied by reference TRBV9 and TRBJ1-1, is DSGVTQTPKHLITATGQRVTLRCSPRSGDLSVYWYQQSLDQGLQFLIQYYNGEERAKGNILERFSAQQFPDLHSELNLSSLELGDSALYFCASSVYQGTEAFFGQGTRLTVV.

J is TRBJ2-2 and V is TRBV11-3; D may correspond to TRBD1 or TRBD2 (6 bases each). The CDR3 is 17 residues long. The ends were cut back, 0 bases at V and 4 bases at J, with 15 bases in the middle. Germline V lookup: CDR1 SGHNT, CDR2 YENEEA. CDR3 in amino acids: CASSLDHRLGGTGELFF. The CDR3, as DNA: TGTGCCAGCAGCTTAGATCACCGACTAGGGGGCACCGGGGAGCTGTTTTTT.

The V call is TRBV5-1, the J call TRBJ2-5; D remains ambiguous. CDR3 length: 14 amino acids. V was shortened by 0 bases and J by 3 bases, with 9 bases between the two germline ends. Germline-derived CDR1 and CDR2 are SGHRS and YFSETQ. The CDR3 here is CASSLGQQEETQYF. The CDR3 region has the DNA TGCGCCAGCAGCTTGGGGCAGCAGGAAGAGACCCAGTACTTC.

The rearrangement joins TRBV5-1 to TRBJ2-7, with D perhaps TRBD2 (5 bases). The CDR3 totals 14 residues. Trimming removed 0 bases from V and 10 bases from J, with 17 bases in between. The germline V gene encodes CDR1 SGHRS and CDR2 YFSETQ. CDR3 in amino acids: CASSLAAPDGGQYF. CDR3 sequence (DNA): TGCGCCAGCAGCTTGGCAGCTCCGGACGGAGGACAGTACTTC.